These 23 T cell receptor beta chains originate from one sample sequenced in a study of cytomegalovirus exposure and HLA in healthy donors. The table came from immunoSEQ multiplex PCR; TCRdb's copy has only in-frame clones and leaves some out. The sample contains 130,000 to 150,000 clones, just over 85% of which appear only once. Source material: PBMCs. Every receptor here comes from a woman in her late teens or twenties in good health and CMV-seropositive.

This rearrangement joins TRBV6-6 to TRBJ2-7; TRBD2 matches 9 bases. V dropped 6 bases and J dropped 6; count of bases not matched to a gene: 9. CDR1 and CDR2 (germline): MNHNY, SVGAGI (reference sequence). CDR3 length: 14 amino acids. The CDR3 coding sequence is TGTGCCAGCAGCCCCGGACTAGCGAGGGCCGAGCAGTACTTC. Translating it yields CASSPGLARAEQYF.

This chain uses TRBV20-1 with TRBJ2-5; D is perhaps TRBD1 (5 bases). The CDR3 loop spans 11 amino acids. The ends were cut back, 5 bases at V and 11 bases at J, with 15 bases in the middle. Germline V CDR1 and CDR2: DFQATT, SNEGSKA (reference sequence). CDR3 amino acids: CSALLQGKQYF. The CDR3, as DNA: TGCAGTGCTCTTCTCCAGGGCAAGCAGTACTTC.

The rearrangement links TRBV29-1 to TRBJ2-2; TRBD2 agrees at 8 bases. Trimming cost V 7 bases and J 0 bases; bases outside gene matches: 4. The CDR3 sequence is 14 residues long. Looked up from germline, CDR1 is SQVTM and CDR2 is ANQGSEA. CDR3: CSAAGRANTGELFF. The CDR3 DNA follows: TGCAGCGCCGCCGGGAGGGCGAACACCGGGGAGCTGTTTTTT.

This chain connects TRBV7-6 to TRBJ2-6; D not certain. The ends were cut back, 5 bases at V and 1 base at J, with 6 bases in the middle. This CDR3 is 14 amino acids long. Germline loops: CDR1 SGHVS, CDR2 FNYEAQ. This CDR3 is CASSPTSGANVLTF. The CDR3 nucleotides are TGTGCCAGCAGCCCAACTTCTGGGGCCAACGTCCTGACTTTC. Full variable domain (missing parts from reference TRBV7-6 and TRBJ2-6): GAGVSQSPRYKVTKRGQDVALRCDPISGHVSLYWYRQALGQGPEFLTYFNYEAQQDKSGLPNDRFSAERPEGSISTLTIQRTEQRDSAMYRCASSPTSGANVLTFGAGSRLTVL.

The chain links TRBV30 to TRBJ1-2; tentatively, D is TRBD1 (5 bases). The CDR3 runs 16 residues. Trimming cost V 0 bases and J 3 bases, with 17 bases left between them. Germline V gene sequence: CDR1 GTSNPN, CDR2 SVGIG (reference sequence). CDR3 loop: CAWSVGRVIWDYGYTF. The CDR3 DNA follows: TGTGCCTGGAGTGTCGGCAGGGTGATATGGGACTATGGCTACACCTTC. Together with reference TRBV30 and TRBJ1-2, the CDR3 gives the full variable domain: SQTIHQWPATLVQPVGSPLSLECTVEGTSNPNLYWYRQAAGRGLQLLFYSVGIGQISSEVPQNLSASRPQDRQFILSSKKLLLSDSGFYLCAWSVGRVIWDYGYTFGSGTRLTVV.

This clone was recorded only once. CDR3 sequence (DNA): TGTGCCAGCAGTGACTCGGGGGAAAGCTACGAGCAGTACTTC. Protein sequence: CASSDSGESYEQYF. The V gene is TRBV2, the J gene TRBJ2-7, with TRBD2 as a possible D gene (6 bases). Germline V gene data show CDR1 as SNHLY and CDR2 as FYNNEI. Trimming took 3 bases from V and 3 from J, leaving 12 bases between them. This CDR3 spans 14 amino acids.

The chain uses TRBV30 and TRBJ1-1; TRBD1 matches 7 bases. Germline CDR1 reads GTSNPN; CDR2 reads SVGIG (reference sequence). After removal of 5 bases from V and 3 bases from J, the junction contained 6 bases not matched to a gene. CDR3 length: 13 amino acids. This CDR3 reads CAWAKTGDTEAFF. The CDR3 nucleotides read TGTGCCTGGGCAAAAACAGGGGACACTGAAGCTTTCTTT.

This clone is a singleton in its sample. The chain joins TRBV10-3 to TRBJ1-2; no firm D call. With 3 bases removed from V and 8 bases from J, the gap between germline ends came to 10 bases. Looked up from germline, CDR1 is ENHRY and CDR2 is SYGVKD. The CDR3 runs 12 residues. The CDR3 DNA is TGTGCCATCAGTGACAGGAAGTTGGGCTACACCTTC. Protein sequence: CAISDRKLGYTF.

The rearrangement uses TRBV30 and TRBJ1-4; tentative D call: TRBD1 (6 bases). The V end was cut by 0 bases, the J end by 5 bases, with 19 bases between. CDR1 GTSNPN and CDR2 SVGIG come from the germline V gene (reference sequence). The CDR3 has 17 residues. The CDR3 sequence: CAWSVPGAGAMNEKLFF. CDR3 bases: TGTGCCTGGAGTGTCCCCGGGGCAGGGGCTATGAATGAAAAACTGTTTTTT. The entire variable domain, with the rest obtained from reference TRBV30 and TRBJ1-4, is as follows: SQTIHQWPATLVQPVGSPLSLECTVEGTSNPNLYWYRQAAGRGLQLLFYSVGIGQISSEVPQNLSASRPQDRQFILSSKKLLLSDSGFYLCAWSVPGAGAMNEKLFFGSGTQLSVL.

This clone was observed many times. This rearrangement joins TRBV28 to TRBJ2-7, with TRBD2 identical over 8 bases. The CDR3 spans 14 residues. Germline V gene data show CDR1 as MDHEN and CDR2 as SYDVKM. The J segment lost 3 bases and the V segment lost 7 bases, leaving 8 bases of the junction unmatched. Written as DNA, the CDR3 is TGTGCCAGCACCGGGGACGGGGGGGACTACGAGCAGTACTTC. It yields the protein CASTGDGGDYEQYF. The full variable domain, in which reference TRBV28 and TRBJ2-7 provide the parts outside the CDR3, is DVKVTQSSRYLVKRTGEKVFLECVQDMDHENMFWYRQDPGLGLRLIYFSYDVKMKEKGDIPEGYSVSREKKERFSLILESASTNQTSMYLCASTGDGGDYEQYFGPGTRLTVT.

V is TRBV7-5 and J is TRBJ1-5; the DNA was not used to check the table's D call, TRBD1. TRBV7-5 is a pseudogene segment. This CDR3 region has 15 residues. The CDR3 protein is CVRSLGRDKLEPQHF. CDR3 nucleotides: TGTGTCAGAAGCTTAGGCAGGGACAAGTTAGAGCCCCAGCATTTT.

This rearrangement joins TRBV2 to TRBJ2-2; 7 nucleotides align to TRBD1. V shed 6 bases, J shed 2 bases, and the junction held 6 bases outside the gene matches. The CDR3 extends over 15 amino acids. The germline CDR1 and CDR2 sequences are SNHLY and FYNNEI. The CDR3 DNA reads as TGTGCCAGCAGAGCCGGGACAGTCAACACCGGGGAGCTGTTTTTT. The encoded protein is CASRAGTVNTGELFF. The full variable domain, completed using reference TRBV2 and TRBJ2-2, is EPEVTQTPSHQVTQMGQEVILRCVPISNHLYFYWYRQILGQKVEFLVSFYNNEISEKSEIFDDQFSVERPDGSNFTLKIRSTKLEDSAMYFCASRAGTVNTGELFFGEGSRLTVL.

The chain employs TRBV28 and TRBJ1-2; D possibly corresponds to TRBD1 (5 bases). The ends were cut back, 7 bases at V and 2 bases at J, with 11 bases in the middle. This CDR3 is 13 amino acids long. Germline lookup yields CDR1 MDHEN and CDR2 SYDVKM. The CDR3 region is CASTLGGNYGYTF. DNA for the CDR3: TGTGCCAGCACCCTCGGGGGGAACTATGGCTACACCTTC.

The chain recombines TRBV28 with TRBJ1-1; 7 nucleotides agree with TRBD1. The CDR3 loop spans 15 amino acids. Trimming removed 5 bases from V and 5 bases from J; junction bases left unmatched: 11. Germline V lookup: CDR1 MDHEN, CDR2 SYDVKM. The CDR3 is CASSLITGVGTEAFF. CDR3 in DNA: TGTGCCAGCAGTCTAATAACAGGGGTGGGTACTGAAGCTTTCTTT.

The J gene is TRBJ1-3, the V gene TRBV5-1; possible D gene TRBD1, 6 bases. V dropped 4 bases and J dropped 0 bases, with 11 bases sitting between them. CDR3 length: 15 amino acids. Per germline, CDR1 SGHRS and CDR2 YFSETQ. CDR3 bases: TGCGCCAGCAGCATAGGACAGCTCTCTGGAAACACCATATATTTT. Its protein is CASSIGQLSGNTIYF.

The CDR3 DNA reads TGTGCCAGCAGCCCCGCCGGGGACAGGGCTTTCTACGAGCAGTACTTC. Encoded protein: CASSPAGDRAFYEQYF. The gene calls are TRBV5-6 and TRBJ2-7; 9 nucleotides align to TRBD1. Germline V gene data show CDR1 as SGHDT and CDR2 as YYEEEE. Trimming removed 4 bases from V and 3 bases from J; junction bases left unmatched: 11. This CDR3 spans 16 amino acids. Looking up the rest from reference TRBV5-6 and TRBJ2-7 gives the full variable domain: DAGVTQSPTHLIKTRGQQVTLRCSPKSGHDTVSWYQQALGQGPQFIFQYYEEEERQRGNFPDRFSGHQFPNYSSELNVNALLLGDSALYLCASSPAGDRAFYEQYFGPGTRLTVT.

J is TRBJ2-5 and V is TRBV7-3, with D tentatively TRBD2 (6 bases). Germline assignment: CDR1 SGHTA and CDR2 FQGTGA. The CDR3 runs 13 residues. V lost 8 bases, J lost 5 bases, and 15 bases lay in between. The CDR3 protein is CASSVTGGETQYF. CDR3 nucleotide sequence: TGTGCCAGCTCGGTCACTGGAGGGGAGACCCAGTACTTC.

This chain uses TRBV28 with TRBJ1-6; no definite D call. Trimming cost V 1 base and J 10 bases, with 11 bases left between them. Germline V gene data show CDR1 as MDHEN and CDR2 as SYDVKM. The CDR3 sequence is 14 residues long. The CDR3, as DNA: TGTGCCAGCAGTTTATCAGGAAAATACTCACCCCTCCACTTT. Translated, it gives CASSLSGKYSPLHF.

This clone showed up just once. The chain combines TRBV19 with TRBJ1-2; 8 bases fit TRBD1. Per the germline V gene, CDR1 is LNHDA and CDR2 is SQIVND (reference sequence). The CDR3 consists of 18 residues. Trimming at V came to 1 base and at J to 0 bases, leaving 10 bases not matched to a gene. CDR3 loop: CASSIVRLRQGPNYGYTF. CDR3 nucleotides: TGTGCCAGTAGTATAGTCCGATTACGACAGGGGCCTAACTATGGCTACACCTTC.

This chain links TRBV6-5 with TRBJ1-1; 7 bases are a match to TRBD1. In germline, CDR1 is MNHEY, CDR2 SVGAGI. The CDR3 is made up of 14 amino acids. J gave up 8 bases and V 7 bases, and 13 bases lay outside the gene matches. CDR3 in DNA: TGTGCCAGCACCCTCACAGGGGAATCTGTCGAAGCTTTCTTT. It encodes CASTLTGESVEAFF.

The rearrangement joins TRBV29-1 to TRBJ2-2; TRBD1 might be the D (5 bases). The CDR3 is made up of 14 amino acids. Germline CDR1 and CDR2: SQVTM and ANQGSEA. The V gene lost 1 base and the J gene lost 2 bases, with 8 bases spanning the gap. The CDR3 sequence: CSVEGQGNTGELFF. CDR3 nucleotide sequence: TGCAGCGTTGAAGGTCAGGGAAACACCGGGGAGCTGTTTTTT.

The rearrangement uses TRBV6-1 and TRBJ1-1; maybe TRBD1 (6 bases). Germline-derived CDR1 and CDR2 are MNHNS and SASEGT. The V gene lost 7 bases and the J gene lost 11 bases, with 20 bases spanning the gap. This CDR3 has 13 amino acids. The CDR3 nucleotides read TGTGCCAGCACTCCCCCCGGGGGGCTTCAGGCTTTCTTT. It encodes CASTPPGGLQAFF.

The chain couples TRBV19 to TRBJ1-6, with 9 positions matching TRBD1. The CDR3 length is 15 residues. The V segment lost 3 bases and the J segment 8 bases; nucleotides outside the gene matches: 5. Germline CDR1 is LNHDA and CDR2 is SQIVND (reference sequence). The CDR3 protein is CASSMGTGSYSPLHF. The DNA for the CDR3 is TGTGCCAGTAGTATGGGGACAGGGTCTTATTCACCCCTCCACTTT.